This TCR beta chain comes out of a study of T cell repertoires in cytomegalovirus infection (dated by TCRdb to between 2019 and 2020). As for the study more broadly: Because public TCR beta signatures pointed to carriage of CMV infection together with the matching HLA type, the HLA type of each donor mattered for the analysis.

The research as a whole found: In both this cohort and an independent roughly 350-donor cohort, the cumulative frequency of public TCR beta family members distinguished carriers of CMV infection plus the relevant HLA type. The ex vivo response was dominated by HLA-C-restricted CMV-specific TCR beta clonotypes, which also provided the single most frequent clonotype in two of eight donors.

For sequencing, an Illumina HiSeq 1500 was employed. In-frame beta chains were kept once TCRdb had trimmed the public reads at Q25 with fastp and called clones with MiXCR. Under each unique CDR3 protein, matching rows form one entry showing the most common genes and DNA. The sample table shows some 180,000 distinct CDR3 sequences, and roughly 9.8% are seen once. The top ten clones comprise about 4.6% of the sample. As for this clonotype: It lacks a known antigen. Base qualities are not recorded, but no much larger clone differs from it by a single base.

Trimming costs V 1 base and J 0 bases, and their ends lie 10 bases apart. CDR1 LGHNA and CDR2 YNFKEQ were looked up in the germline V gene. The CDR3 covers 16 residues, taking in both the cysteine and the phenylalanine. Just CDR3 DNA is preserved here, 48 bases in frame from base 1. The chain links TRBV4-2 with TRBJ1-5, with no confident D gene call. The source of this sequence is a human donor in good health (CMV status not recorded). Some clones in this sample may be carry-over from other donors' samples. Sequences were obtained from PBMCs. For the CDR3, the sequence is CASSQASGSSNQPQHF. The sequence in DNA is TGTGCCAGCAGCCAAGCGTCGGGCTCTAGCAATCAGCCCCAGCATTTT.